What follows describes a single T cell receptor (beta chain). Its antigen is as yet unknown. This entry comes from a study of cytomegalovirus exposure and HLA in healthy donors. The data were produced by immunoSEQ multiplex PCR, yet TCRdb's version contains in-frame clones alone and is incomplete. Here the sample spans 100,000 to 150,000 clones, 80% to 90% being singletons. From germline, CDR1 is MNHNS and CDR2 SASEGT. V shed 5 bases, J shed 2 bases, and the junction held 5 bases outside the gene matches. This CDR3 is 15 amino acids long. Study-level findings and limits: The authors listed about 170 TCR beta chains as cytomegalovirus-associated. Many donors carried some public TCRs, although rarity characterized most TCR sequences. A few chains linked to CMV were shown in vitro to be specific for CMV antigens. Per published reports, the classifier diagnosed cytomegalovirus status with high specificity and sensitivity.

The genes are TRBV6-1 and TRBJ2-3, with 9 bases aligning to TRBD1. Sequenced: PBMCs. The sequence derives from a woman under 30 in good health and CMV-seronegative. The CDR3 region is CASSPGQGHTDTQYF. DNA of the CDR3: TGTGCCAGCAGTCCCGGACAGGGGCACACAGATACGCAGTATTTT.